One sample yielded the 20 T cell receptor beta chains listed below, sequenced in a study of blood T cell repertoires in COVID-19 (dated by TCRdb to about 2020). The library relied on the immunoSEQ multiplex PCR assay. In its TCRdb copy, this immuneACCESS table keeps in-frame sequences only and misses some clones. Where compared with another copy, unresolved V genes explain less than half of these, and the others have no known cause. The sample has 250,000 to 350,000 clones on record, over 75% of them singletons. The ten most abundant clones make up around 13% of the sample. The specimen sequenced was peripheral blood. Receptor source: a woman aged 55-70 years with acute or convalescent COVID-19.

J is TRBJ1-1 and V is TRBV2; D call uncertain. V was shortened by 7 bases and J by 5 bases, with 20 bases between the two germline ends. This CDR3 is 15 amino acids long. CDR1 is SNHLY, CDR2 FYNNEI, per germline. CDR3 nucleotide sequence: TGTGCCAGCACCGCCCTGGGAGCAGAAGGAACTGAAGCTTTCTTT. Protein product: CASTALGAEGTEAFF.

The chain combines TRBV5-4 with TRBJ2-7, with 11 nucleotides matching TRBD2. Trimming at V came to 0 bases and at J to 3 bases, leaving 2 bases not matched to a gene. Germline V gene sequence: CDR1 SGHNT, CDR2 YYREEE (reference sequence). The CDR3 length is 15 residues. CDR3 protein: CASSLDGLAGYEQYF. CDR3 bases: TGTGCCAGCAGCTTGGACGGACTAGCGGGCTACGAGCAGTACTTC.

The rearrangement joins TRBV9 to TRBJ1-4; no reliable D call. The CDR3 is 16 amino acids. Deletions cut 2 bases from V and 5 bases from J, with 16 bases between. Germline V gives CDR1 SGDLS, CDR2 YYNGEE. CDR3 in DNA: TGTGCCAGCAGCGTGATCCCGGGGTCTGGAAATGAAAAACTGTTTTTT. Translating gives CASSVIPGSGNEKLFF.

This chain uses TRBV5-1 with TRBJ1-1; the D is unclear. Trimming pared 5 bases from V and 1 base from J, leaving 9 bases between. The CDR3 is 13 residues long. Germline assignment: CDR1 SGHRS and CDR2 YFSETQ. The CDR3 DNA reads as TGCGCCAGCAGACTTGAACGGAACACTGAAGCTTTCTTT. As protein: CASRLERNTEAFF.

The rearrangement uses TRBV6-2 or TRBV6-3 and TRBJ1-1; 8 bases align to TRBD1. Losses at the gene ends were 2 bases for V and 3 bases for J; bases not matched to a gene: 5. CDR1 and CDR2 (germline): MNHEY, SVGEGT. The CDR3 runs 15 residues. The CDR3 DNA follows: TGTGCCAGCAGTTACCCGGACAGGGTTCACACTGAAGCTTTCTTT. Its translation is CASSYPDRVHTEAFF.

This chain uses TRBV29-1 with TRBJ2-3; 7 positions agree with TRBD1. This CDR3 is 14 amino acids long. Germline assignment: CDR1 SQVTM and CDR2 ANQGSEA. Trimming removed 6 bases from V and 4 bases from J; junction bases left unmatched: 10. The CDR3 protein is CSVREGARADTQYF. CDR3 nucleotide sequence: TGCAGCGTCAGAGAGGGGGCACGGGCAGATACGCAGTATTTT.

The chain couples TRBV29-1 to TRBJ2-1, with 9 bases that match TRBD2. There are 20 residues in the CDR3. Germline lookup yields CDR1 SQVTM and CDR2 ANQGSEA. The V gene end was trimmed by 4 bases and the J gene end by 0 bases; junction bases not matched to a gene: 19. The CDR3 protein is CSVVGGQGLSGRSSYNEQFF. DNA of the CDR3: TGCAGCGTTGTTGGGGGGCAGGGATTAAGCGGGAGGAGCTCCTACAATGAGCAGTTCTTC.

This chain links TRBV2 with TRBJ2-6; D is perhaps TRBD1 (6 bases). The CDR3 covers 15 residues. Trimming cost V 5 bases and J 0 bases, with 8 bases left between them. CDR1 and CDR2 (germline): SNHLY, FYNNEI. CDR3 bases: TGTGCCAGCAGTCTGACAGGCTCTGGGGCCAACGTCCTGACTTTC. Translating it yields CASSLTGSGANVLTF.

This sequence joins TRBV4-3 and TRBJ2-7; 9 nucleotides align to TRBD2. The V gene end was trimmed by 3 bases and the J gene end by 5 bases; junction bases not matched to a gene: 14. Germline CDR1 LGHNA, CDR2 YSLEER. The CDR3 length is 17 residues. The CDR3, as DNA: TGCGCCAGCAGCCATTTAATAGCGGGAGCGGCCCAGAACGAGCAGTACTTC. Translating gives CASSHLIAGAAQNEQYF.

DNA for the CDR3: TGTGCCAGCAGGCGTACCGGGACAGGGGCTAACTATGGCTACACCTTC. This encodes CASRRTGTGANYGYTF. The chain joins TRBV14 to TRBJ1-2; 10 nucleotides agree with TRBD1. This CDR3 has 16 residues. Trimming removed 6 bases from V and 0 bases from J; junction bases left unmatched: 7. Looked up from germline, CDR1 is SGHDN and CDR2 is FVKESK. Supplemented by reference TRBV14 and TRBJ1-2, the full variable domain reads EAGVTQFPSHSVIEKGQTVTLRCDPISGHDNLYWYRRVMGKEIKFLLHFVKESKQDESGMPNNRFLAERTGGTYSTLKVQPAELEDSGVYFCASRRTGTGANYGYTFGSGTRLTVV.

This chain connects TRBV29-1 to TRBJ1-2, with TRBD1 identical over 7 bases. There are 11 residues in the CDR3. Germline loops: CDR1 SQVTM, CDR2 ANQGSEA. CDR3 region: CAGTDRYGYTF. The CDR3 DNA reads TGCGCTGGGACAGATCGCTATGGCTACACCTTC.

The gene calls are TRBV10-2 and TRBJ2-2; 9 bases fit TRBD2. The ends lost 0 bases at V and 0 bases at J; junction bases unmatched: 14. Germline CDR1 is WSHSY and CDR2 is SAAADI. CDR3 size: 21 residues. The CDR3 here is CASSESGRVLAGDTNTGELFF. Here the CDR3 DNA reads TGCGCCAGCAGTGAGTCCGGGCGGGTGTTAGCGGGAGATACGAACACCGGGGAGCTGTTTTTT.

The DNA of the CDR3 is TGTGCCAGCAGTGGACCTCCGGGACAGGGTTTCGAAAAACTGTTTTTT. This gives the protein CASSGPPGQGFEKLFF. The V call is TRBV6-1, the J call TRBJ1-4; TRBD1 aligns across 9 bases. The CDR3 sequence is 16 residues long. The V segment lost 4 bases and the J segment 8 bases; nucleotides outside the gene matches: 11. CDR1 is MNHNS and CDR2 is SASEGT in the germline V gene.

The J gene is TRBJ1-1, the V gene TRBV6-5; D unclear. The CDR3 loop spans 12 amino acids. The germline V and J ends were trimmed by 4 bases and 0 bases, with 3 bases remaining between them. Germline V lookup: CDR1 MNHEY, CDR2 SVGAGI. The CDR3 here is CASSSVNTEAFF. The CDR3 DNA sequence: TGTGCCAGCAGTTCAGTGAACACTGAAGCTTTCTTT.

The gene calls are TRBV28 and TRBJ1-3, with a weak D call TRBD1 (5 bases). Trimming stripped 2 bases from V and 9 bases from J, with 17 bases between. This CDR3 contains 15 residues. Germline V gene lookup returns CDR1 MDHEN and CDR2 SYDVKM. The CDR3 nucleotides read TGTGCCAGCAGTTTAAGGAGGGGCCCAAGTGGCACCATATATTTT. Its protein is CASSLRRGPSGTIYF.

The chain recombines TRBV30 with TRBJ2-5; D gene unclear. V lost 0 bases, J lost 2 bases, and 10 bases lay in between. CDR3 length: 14 amino acids. Per the germline V gene, CDR1 is GTSNPN and CDR2 is SVGIG (reference sequence). The CDR3 DNA reads as TGTGCCTGGAGTGTATCAGGAACACAAGAGACCCAGTACTTC. It specifies CAWSVSGTQETQYF.

The chain combines TRBV7-9 with TRBJ1-5; tentative D call: TRBD1 (5 bases). The germline CDR1 and CDR2 sequences are SEHNR and FQNEAQ (reference sequence). V gave up 4 bases and J gave up 9 bases, with 22 bases separating them. This CDR3 contains 16 residues. The chain's CDR3 is CASSSGGTSLLGPQHF. Here the CDR3 DNA reads TGTGCCAGCAGCTCCGGAGGGACTAGCCTCTTGGGGCCCCAGCATTTT.

The chain links TRBV14 to TRBJ2-7; 7 positions agree with TRBD1. CDR1 is SGHDN, CDR2 FVKESK, per germline. The CDR3 covers 13 residues. The V and J ends lost 10 bases and 5 bases, in that order; junction bases with no gene match: 11. CDR3 amino acids: CATTGQGDHEQYF. The CDR3 DNA sequence: TGTGCCACCACGGGGCAGGGGGACCACGAGCAGTACTTC. The full variable domain, completed using reference TRBV14 and TRBJ2-7, is EAGVTQFPSHSVIEKGQTVTLRCDPISGHDNLYWYRRVMGKEIKFLLHFVKESKQDESGMPNNRFLAERTGGTYSTLKVQPAELEDSGVYFCATTGQGDHEQYFGPGTRLTVT.

This clone is labeled medium-sized. V usage is TRBV11-1 and J usage is TRBJ2-1, with 12 bases matching TRBD2. There are 15 residues in the CDR3. Germline V gene data show CDR1 as SGHAT and CDR2 as FQDESV (reference sequence). Trimming cost V 6 bases and J 7 bases; bases outside gene matches: 7. CDR3 sequence reads: CASRSQTSGSNEQFF. The CDR3 DNA follows: TGTGCCAGCAGAAGCCAGACTAGCGGGAGTAATGAGCAGTTCTTC.

V and J are TRBV18 and TRBJ2-1, with 9 bases fitting TRBD1. CDR3 length equals 16 residues. V trimming: 4 bases; J trimming: 2 bases; junction bases outside the gene matches: 6. Germline-derived CDR1 and CDR2 are KGHSH and LQKENI. This chain's CDR3 is CASSQVRQGAYNEQFF. DNA for the CDR3: TGTGCCAGCTCACAAGTCCGACAGGGGGCCTACAATGAGCAGTTCTTC.